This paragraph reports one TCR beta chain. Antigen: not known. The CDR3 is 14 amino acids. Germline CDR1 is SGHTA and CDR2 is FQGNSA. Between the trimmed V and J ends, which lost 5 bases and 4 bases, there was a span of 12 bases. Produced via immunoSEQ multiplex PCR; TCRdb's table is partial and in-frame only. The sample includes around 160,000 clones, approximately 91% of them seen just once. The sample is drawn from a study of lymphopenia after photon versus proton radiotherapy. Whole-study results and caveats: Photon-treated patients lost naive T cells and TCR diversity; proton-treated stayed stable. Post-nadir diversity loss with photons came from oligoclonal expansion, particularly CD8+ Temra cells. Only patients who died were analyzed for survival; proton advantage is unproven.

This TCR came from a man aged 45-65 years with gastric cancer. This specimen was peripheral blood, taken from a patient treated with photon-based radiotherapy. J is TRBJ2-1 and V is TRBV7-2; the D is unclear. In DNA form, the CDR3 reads TGTGCCAGCAGCCCGAATGCCGGTTACAATGAGCAGTTCTTC. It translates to CASSPNAGYNEQFF.